The present TCR beta chain was sequenced within a study of T cell responses to AZD1222 COVID-19 vaccine. The method was immunoSEQ multiplex PCR; TCRdb's version includes in-frame clones alone and lacks a portion of them. The sample lists around 100,000 clones, more than 85% occurring once. Germline CDR1 is SGHNT and CDR2 is YYREEE (reference sequence). The CDR3 loop spans 12 amino acids. The V end was cut by 0 bases, the J end by 5 bases, with 6 bases between. Notes on the study in general: Unmutated variant regions are reportedly the target of nearly half of TCRs that are spike-specific. Spike-specific TCR breadth and depth went up after people got two AZD1222 doses.

The sample holds one count of this clone. Its cognate antigen is unknown. This TCR was sampled from an adult in good health. The specimen comprised peripheral blood, sampled on day 0 of AZD1222 vaccination. The rearrangement joins TRBV5-4 to TRBJ2-7; D ambiguous. CDR3 protein: CASSLDSNEQYF. The DNA of the CDR3 is TGTGCCAGCAGCTTGGACAGTAACGAGCAGTACTTC.